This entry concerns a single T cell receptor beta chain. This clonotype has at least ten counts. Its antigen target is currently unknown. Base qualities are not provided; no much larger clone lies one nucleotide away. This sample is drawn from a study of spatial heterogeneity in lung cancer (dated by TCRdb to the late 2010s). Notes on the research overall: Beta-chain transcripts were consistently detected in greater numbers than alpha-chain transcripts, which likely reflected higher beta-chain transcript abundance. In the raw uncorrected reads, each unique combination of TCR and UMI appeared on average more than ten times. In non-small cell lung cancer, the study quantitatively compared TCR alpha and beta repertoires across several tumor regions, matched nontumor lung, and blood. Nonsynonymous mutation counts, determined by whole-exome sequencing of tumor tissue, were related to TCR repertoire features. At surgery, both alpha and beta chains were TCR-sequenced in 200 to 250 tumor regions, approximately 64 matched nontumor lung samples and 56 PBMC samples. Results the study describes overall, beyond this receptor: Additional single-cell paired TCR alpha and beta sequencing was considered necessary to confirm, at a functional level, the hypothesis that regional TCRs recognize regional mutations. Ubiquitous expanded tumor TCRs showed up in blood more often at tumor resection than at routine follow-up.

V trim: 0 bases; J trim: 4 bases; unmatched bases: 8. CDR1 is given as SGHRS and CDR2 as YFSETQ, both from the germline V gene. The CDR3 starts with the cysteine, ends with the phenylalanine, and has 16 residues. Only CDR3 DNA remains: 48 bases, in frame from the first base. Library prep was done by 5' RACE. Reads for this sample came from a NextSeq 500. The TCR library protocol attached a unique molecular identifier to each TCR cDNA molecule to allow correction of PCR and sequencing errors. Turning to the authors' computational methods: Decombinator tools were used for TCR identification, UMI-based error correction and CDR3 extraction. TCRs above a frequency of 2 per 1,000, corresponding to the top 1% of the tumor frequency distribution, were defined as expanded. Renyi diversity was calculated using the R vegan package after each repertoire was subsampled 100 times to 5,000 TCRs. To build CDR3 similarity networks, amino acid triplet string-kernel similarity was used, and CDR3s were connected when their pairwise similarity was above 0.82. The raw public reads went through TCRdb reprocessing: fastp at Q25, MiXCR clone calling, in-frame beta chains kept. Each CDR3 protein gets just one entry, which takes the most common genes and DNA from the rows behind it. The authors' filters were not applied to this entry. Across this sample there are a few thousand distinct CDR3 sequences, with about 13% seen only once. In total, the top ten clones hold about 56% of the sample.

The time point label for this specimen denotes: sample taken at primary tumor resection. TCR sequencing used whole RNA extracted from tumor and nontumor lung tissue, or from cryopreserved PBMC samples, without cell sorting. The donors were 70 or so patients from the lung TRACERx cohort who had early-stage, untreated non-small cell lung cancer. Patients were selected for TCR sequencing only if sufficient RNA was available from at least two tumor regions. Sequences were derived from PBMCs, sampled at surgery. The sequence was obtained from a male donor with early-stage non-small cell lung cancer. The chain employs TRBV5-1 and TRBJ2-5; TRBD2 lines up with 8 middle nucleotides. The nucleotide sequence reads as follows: TGCGCCAGCAGCTTGGCGCTAGCGGGCGTGGGAGAGACCCAGTACTTC. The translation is CASSLALAGVGETQYF.